This TCR beta chain was recovered during a study of regulatory T cells in long-lasting Graves disease. With iRepertoire HTBI primers and Arm-PCR of CDR3 regions, TCR beta libraries were built. TCRdb itself ran the multiplex PCR reads through MiXCR, one entry per CDR3 protein. Counted here are about 430,000 distinct CDR3 sequences, approximately 15% occurring once; the ten biggest clones make up roughly 8%. Findings and limits, study-wide: New patients shared 750 to 1,000 public clonotypes, and persistent patients shared more, with under 3,500.

The time point is: newly diagnosed GD, antithyroid drugs for less than 3 months. Researchers made the TCR library from RNA that was extracted from PBMCs. Patient provenance is recorded as an endocrinology department in Xi'an, China. The CDR3 totals 13 residues. Deletions cut 4 bases from V and 5 bases from J, with 12 bases between. The germline gives CDR1 LGHDT, CDR2 YNNKEL (reference sequence). This clonotype was counted many times. What it recognizes is unknown. Separately, the same data were catalogued under a study of T cells in Graves' hyperthyroidism and ophthalmopathy. That study reports: Diagnoses rested on clinical symptoms, serum thyroxine and TRAb, thyroid ultrasound and orbital computed tomography.

The specimen was peripheral blood mononuclear cells (PBMCs), collected at new diagnosis, from a patient treated with antithyroid drugs. This TCR came from a woman aged 35 to 49 with Graves disease. This chain uses TRBV3-1 with TRBJ2-7; D is tentatively TRBD1 or TRBD2 (6 bases each). The CDR3 protein is CASSLGGENEQYF. CDR3 sequence (DNA): TGTGCCAGCAGCCTGGGGGGCGAGAACGAGCAGTACTTC.